A selection of T cell receptor beta chains follows, all from one sample in a study of identical twins. A single record per CDR3 protein comes from TCRdb applying MiXCR to the 5' RACE reads. The sample includes 350,000 to 500,000 distinct CDR3 sequences, approximately 17% of them seen just once. Source material: naive T cells sorted from blood. These receptors all come from a man aged 45-65 years in good health. The CDR3 runs from the conserved cysteine through the conserved F or W. D genes are given only for firm matches. Some rows mark clone size as missing; the rest say once, few, many or name a class of expanded clone.

d_gene	v_gene	j_gene	abundance	CDR3nt	CDR3aa
.	TRBV12-3/TRBV12-4	TRBJ2-5	many	TGTGCCAGCAGTAGCCGGAACCAAGAGACCCAGTACTTC	CASSSRNQETQYF
.	TRBV27	TRBJ2-3	few	TGTGCCAGCAGTCGCGGATCGTCCTACACAGATACGCAGTATTTT	CASSRGSSYTDTQYF
.	TRBV7-6	TRBJ2-1	.	TGTGCCAGCAGCTTAACTAGGTATGAGCAGTTCTTC	CASSLTRYEQFF
TRBD2	TRBV20-1	TRBJ2-2	.	TGCAGTGCAACCGGGACTAGCGGGAGTCGGACCGGGGAGCTGTTTTTT	CSATGTSGSRTGELFF
.	TRBV12-3/TRBV12-4	TRBJ2-1	.	TGTGCCAGCAGTTTAAAAGTGAGGGGTAATGAGCAGTTCTTC	CASSLKVRGNEQFF
.	TRBV28	TRBJ2-4	.	TGTGCCAGCAGTTCCCGGGGCAGACTAGCCAAAAACATTCAGTACTTC	CASSSRGRLAKNIQYF
.	TRBV28	TRBJ1-1	few	TGTGCCAGCAGGGGGACGGCAATCGGGGGAGCTTTCTTT	CASRGTAIGGAFF
TRBD1	TRBV5-5	TRBJ2-3	many	TGTGCCAGCAGCCTTGGACAGGGTCTATTGGATACGCAGTATTTT	CASSLGQGLLDTQYF
.	TRBV4-1	TRBJ1-1	many	TGCGCCAGCAGCCAAGAATGGACAGTGAACACTGAAGCTTTCTTT	CASSQEWTVNTEAFF
.	TRBV4-3	TRBJ2-1	.	TGCGCCAGCAGCCAAGATCGTAGGGAGACCCAGTTCTTC	CASSQDRRETQFF
.	TRBV7-2	TRBJ2-3	many	TGTGCCAGCAGGATAGGACCGGGTATAGATACGCAGTATTTT	CASRIGPGIDTQYF
TRBD2	TRBV7-8	TRBJ2-3	few	TGTGCCAGCAGCTCGGAAGAACCGGGACTAGCGACCACAGATACGCAGTATTTT	CASSSEEPGLATTDTQYF
TRBD1	TRBV9	TRBJ2-7	many	TGTGCCAGCAGCCCAAGAGGTGGGACAGGGGTAAGGGAGCAGTACTTC	CASSPRGGTGVREQYF
TRBD1	TRBV27	TRBJ1-2	.	TGTGCCAGCAGCCCGACAGGGGGCGTCTATGGCTACACCTTC	CASSPTGGVYGYTF
.	TRBV5-1	TRBJ1-4	few	TGCGCCAGCAGCTCCCCCTCGGAGGCAGGGGATCTGACTAATGAAAAACTGTTTTTT	CASSSPSEAGDLTNEKLFF
.	TRBV14	TRBJ2-6	few	TGTGCCAGCAGCCAGTGGCGGTTACTCTCTGGGGCCAACGTCCTGACTTTC	CASSQWRLLSGANVLTF
.	TRBV10-3	TRBJ2-2	many	TGTGCCATCCAACCGGTTAGCGCGGCCCTCACCGGGGAGCTGTTTTTT	CAIQPVSAALTGELFF